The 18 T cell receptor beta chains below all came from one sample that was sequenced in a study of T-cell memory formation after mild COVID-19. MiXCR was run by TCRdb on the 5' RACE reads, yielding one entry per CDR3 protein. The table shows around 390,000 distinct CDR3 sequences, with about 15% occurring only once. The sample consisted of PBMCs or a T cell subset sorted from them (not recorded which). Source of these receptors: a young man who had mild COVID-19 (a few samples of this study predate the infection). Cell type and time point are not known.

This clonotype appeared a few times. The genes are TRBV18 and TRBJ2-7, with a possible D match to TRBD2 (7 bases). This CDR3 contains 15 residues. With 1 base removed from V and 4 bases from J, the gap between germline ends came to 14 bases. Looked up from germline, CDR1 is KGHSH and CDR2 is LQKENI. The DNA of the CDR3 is TGTGCCAGCTCACCACGAGGCGGGGGCATTTACGAGCAGTACTTC. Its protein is CASSPRGGGIYEQYF.

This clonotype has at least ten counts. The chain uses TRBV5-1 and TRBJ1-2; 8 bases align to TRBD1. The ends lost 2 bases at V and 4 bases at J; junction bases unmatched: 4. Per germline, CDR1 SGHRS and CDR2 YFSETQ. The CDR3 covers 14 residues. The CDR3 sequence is CASSFAGGGYGYTF. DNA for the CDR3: TGCGCCAGCAGCTTCGCAGGGGGCGGCTATGGCTACACCTTC. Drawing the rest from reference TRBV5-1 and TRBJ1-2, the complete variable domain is KAGVTQTPRYLIKTRGQQVTLSCSPISGHRSVSWYQQTPGQGLQFLFEYFSETQRNKGNFPGRFSGRQFSNSRSEMNVSTLELGDSALYLCASSFAGGGYGYTFGSGTRLTVV.

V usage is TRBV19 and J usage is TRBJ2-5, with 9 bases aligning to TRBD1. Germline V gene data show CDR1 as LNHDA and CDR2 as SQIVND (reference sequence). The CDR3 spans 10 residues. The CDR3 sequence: CRGTGETQYF. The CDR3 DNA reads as TGTAGGGGGACAGGGGAGACCCAGTACTTC.

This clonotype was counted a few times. CDR3 sequence (DNA): TGTGCCAGCAGCTTAAGGCCTACGAACACCGGGGAGCTGTTTTTT. It is translated as CASSLRPTNTGELFF. V and J are TRBV7-2 and TRBJ2-2; no clear D gene. Germline V gene data show CDR1 as SGHTA and CDR2 as FQGNSA. The CDR3 has 15 amino acids. The V end lost 2 bases, the J end lost 0 bases, and 7 bases lay between the germline ends.

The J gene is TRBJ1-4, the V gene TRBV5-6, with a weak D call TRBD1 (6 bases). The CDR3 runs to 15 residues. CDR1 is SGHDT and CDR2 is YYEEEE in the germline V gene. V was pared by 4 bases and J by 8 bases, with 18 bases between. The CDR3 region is CASSLVLAGEEKLFF. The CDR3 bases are TGTGCCAGCAGCCTGGTGCTCGCAGGGGAGGAAAAACTGTTTTTT.

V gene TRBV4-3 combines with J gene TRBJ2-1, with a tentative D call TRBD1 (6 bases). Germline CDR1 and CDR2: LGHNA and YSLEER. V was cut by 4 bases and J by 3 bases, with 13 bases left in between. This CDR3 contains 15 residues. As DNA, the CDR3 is TGCGCCAGCAGCCGAGTCCAGGGGATCTACAATGAGCAGTTCTTC. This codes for CASSRVQGIYNEQFF.

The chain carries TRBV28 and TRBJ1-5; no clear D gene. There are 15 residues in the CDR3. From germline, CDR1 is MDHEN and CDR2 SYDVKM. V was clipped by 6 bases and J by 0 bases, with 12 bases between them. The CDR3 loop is CASREDSSSNQPQHF. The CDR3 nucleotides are TGTGCCAGCAGAGAGGACTCATCTAGCAATCAGCCCCAGCATTTT.

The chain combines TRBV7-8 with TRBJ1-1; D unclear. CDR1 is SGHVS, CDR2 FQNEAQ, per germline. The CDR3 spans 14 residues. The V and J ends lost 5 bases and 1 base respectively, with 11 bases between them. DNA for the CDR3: TGTGCCAGCAGCCGTGGTATTGGGAACACTGAAGCTTTCTTT. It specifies CASSRGIGNTEAFF.

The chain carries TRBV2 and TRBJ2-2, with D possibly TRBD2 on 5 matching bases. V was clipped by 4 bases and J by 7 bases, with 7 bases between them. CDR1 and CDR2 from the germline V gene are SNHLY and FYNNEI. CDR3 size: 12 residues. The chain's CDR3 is CASSAGIGELFF. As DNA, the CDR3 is TGTGCCAGCAGTGCGGGGATCGGGGAGCTGTTTTTT.

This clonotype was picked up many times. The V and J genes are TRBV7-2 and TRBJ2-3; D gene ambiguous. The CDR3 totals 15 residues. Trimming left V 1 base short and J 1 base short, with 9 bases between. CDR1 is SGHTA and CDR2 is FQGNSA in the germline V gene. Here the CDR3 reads CASSLVGPGTDTQYF. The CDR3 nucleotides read TGTGCCAGCAGCTTAGTCGGTCCCGGCACAGATACGCAGTATTTT.

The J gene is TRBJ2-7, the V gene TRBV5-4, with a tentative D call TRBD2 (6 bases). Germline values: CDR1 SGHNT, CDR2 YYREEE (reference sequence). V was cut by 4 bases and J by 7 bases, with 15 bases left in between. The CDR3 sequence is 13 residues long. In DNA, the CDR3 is TGTGCCAGCAGCATGGGGGGAGGCTGGGAGCAGTACGTC. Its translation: CASSMGGGWEQYV.

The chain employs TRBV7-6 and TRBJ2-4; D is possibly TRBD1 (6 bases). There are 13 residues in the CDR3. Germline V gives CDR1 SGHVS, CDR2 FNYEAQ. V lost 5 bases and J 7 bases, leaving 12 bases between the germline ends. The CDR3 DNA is TGTGCCAGCAGCCTAGGGGGACACAACATTCAGTACTTC. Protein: CASSLGGHNIQYF.

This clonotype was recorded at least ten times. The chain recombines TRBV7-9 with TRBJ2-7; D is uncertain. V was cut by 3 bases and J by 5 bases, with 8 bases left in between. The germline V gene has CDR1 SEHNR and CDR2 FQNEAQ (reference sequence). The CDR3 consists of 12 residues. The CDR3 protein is CASSFGFNEQYV. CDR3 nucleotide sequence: TGTGCCAGCAGCTTTGGGTTTAACGAGCAGTACGTC.

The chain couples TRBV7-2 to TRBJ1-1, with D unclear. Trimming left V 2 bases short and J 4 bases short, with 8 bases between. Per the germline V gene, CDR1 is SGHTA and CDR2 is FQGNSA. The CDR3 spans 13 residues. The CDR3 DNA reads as TGTGCCAGCAGCTTATATCAGTCCACTGAAGCTTTCTTT. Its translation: CASSLYQSTEAFF.

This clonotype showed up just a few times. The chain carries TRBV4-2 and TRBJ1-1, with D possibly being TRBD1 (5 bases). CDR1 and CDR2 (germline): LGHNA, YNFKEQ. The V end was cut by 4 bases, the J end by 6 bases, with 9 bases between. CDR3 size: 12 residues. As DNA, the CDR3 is TGTGCCAGCAGCCTCAAGGGACCTGAAGCTTTCTTT. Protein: CASSLKGPEAFF.

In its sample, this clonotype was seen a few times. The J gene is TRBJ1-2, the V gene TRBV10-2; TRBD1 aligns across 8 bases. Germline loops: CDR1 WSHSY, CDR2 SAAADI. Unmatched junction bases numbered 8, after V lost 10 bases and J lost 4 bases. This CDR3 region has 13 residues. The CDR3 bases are TGCGCCACCACCCGGGGACAGGTCTATGGCTACACCTTC. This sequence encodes CATTRGQVYGYTF.

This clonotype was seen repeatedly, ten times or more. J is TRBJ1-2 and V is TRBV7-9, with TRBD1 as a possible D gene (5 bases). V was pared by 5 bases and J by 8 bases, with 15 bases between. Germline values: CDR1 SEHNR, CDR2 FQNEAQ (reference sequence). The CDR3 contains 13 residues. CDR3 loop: CASSPEGAGGYTF. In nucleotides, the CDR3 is TGTGCCAGCAGCCCTGAAGGGGCCGGGGGCTACACCTTC.

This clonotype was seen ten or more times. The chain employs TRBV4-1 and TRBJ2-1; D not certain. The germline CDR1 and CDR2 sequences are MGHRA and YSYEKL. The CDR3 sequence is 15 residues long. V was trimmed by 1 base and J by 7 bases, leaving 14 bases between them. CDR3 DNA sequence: TGCGCCAGCAGCCAAGGGCTCCTCGGTACGAATGAGCAGTTCTTC. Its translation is CASSQGLLGTNEQFF.